The 17 T cell receptor beta chains given below trace back to one sample, sequenced in a study of T-cell reconstitution after alpha-beta-depleted transplantation in children. Unique molecular identifiers were incorporated into the prepared TCRbeta library. From the PCR reads, TCRdb called clonotypes with MiXCR, one entry per CDR3 protein. The sample contains hundreds of thousands of distinct CDR3 sequences, under 30% of which appear only once. Sample: PBMCs, mostly from graft donor cells, taken 360 days after TCRalphabeta/CD19-depleted stem cell transplant. Receptors originate from a female patient aged 2-9 years who had a stem cell transplant for congenital amegakaryocytic thrombocytopenia, so the T cells may come from the graft donor.

The V and J genes are TRBV28 and TRBJ1-2; no definite D call. Trimming took 3 bases from V and 6 from J, leaving 11 bases between them. This CDR3 has 13 residues. CDR1 is MDHEN and CDR2 is SYDVKM in the germline V gene. CDR3 nucleotides: TGTGCCAGCAGTTTGTGGCACGCGGATGGCTACACCTTC. It translates to CASSLWHADGYTF.

The chain couples TRBV4-1 to TRBJ2-7, with unresolved D. V shed 3 bases and J shed 5 bases, with 23 bases lying between them. From germline, CDR1 is MGHRA and CDR2 YSYEKL. The CDR3 is 17 amino acids. The CDR3 reads CASSHSITGPHNHEQYF. CDR3 DNA sequence: TGCGCCAGCAGCCACTCTATAACGGGTCCTCATAATCACGAGCAGTACTTC.

The gene calls are TRBV12-3 or TRBV12-4 and TRBJ2-2, with 11 bases identical to TRBD2. With 4 bases clipped from V and 2 bases from J, the junction kept 9 bases outside the gene matches. The CDR3 has 18 residues. CDR3 region: CASSWAGRLAGNTGELFF. The CDR3 DNA sequence: TGTGCCAGCAGTTGGGCCGGACGACTAGCGGGAAACACCGGGGAGCTGTTTTTT.

This clonotype has just a few counts. The chain recombines TRBV20-1 with TRBJ2-3; D is perhaps TRBD1 (5 bases). Germline CDR1 DFQATT, CDR2 SNEGSKA (reference sequence). Trimming stripped 8 bases from V and 0 bases from J, with 21 bases between. The CDR3 is made up of 16 amino acids. The CDR3, as DNA: TGCAGTCCTCTGAATGGGGCGTGGGGAAGCACAGATACGCAGTATTTT. Translation gives CSPLNGAWGSTDTQYF.

In DNA, the CDR3 is TGTGCCAGCAGGTCTGACAGGGGGAACTACAATGAGCAGTTCTTC. Protein: CASRSDRGNYNEQFF. The gene calls are TRBV7-8 and TRBJ2-1; 9 nucleotides align to TRBD1. Unmatched junction bases numbered 6, after V lost 6 bases and J lost 3 bases. Per germline, CDR1 SGHVS and CDR2 FQNEAQ. The CDR3 covers 15 residues.

The V gene is TRBV28, the J gene TRBJ1-4, with 8 bases aligning to TRBD1. Germline CDR1 MDHEN, CDR2 SYDVKM. The CDR3 spans 15 residues. V lost 6 bases, J lost 7 bases, and 10 bases stayed unmatched. The CDR3: CASRTQGVKAEKLFF. CDR3 nucleotides: TGTGCCAGCAGGACACAGGGGGTTAAGGCTGAAAAACTGTTTTTT.

The chain links TRBV5-1 to TRBJ2-1; TRBD1 is a possible D gene (5 bases). This CDR3 comprises 14 residues. Trimming shortened V by 0 bases and J by 5 bases, and 9 bases separated the two germline ends. CDR1 SGHRS and CDR2 YFSETQ come from the germline V gene. CDR3 bases: TGCGCCAGCAGCTTGGTCTTAGGGGACAATGAGCAGTTCTTC. Encoded protein: CASSLVLGDNEQFF. The full variable domain, with the rest looked up from reference TRBV5-1 and TRBJ2-1, is KAGVTQTPRYLIKTRGQQVTLSCSPISGHRSVSWYQQTPGQGLQFLFEYFSETQRNKGNFPGRFSGRQFSNSRSEMNVSTLELGDSALYLCASSLVLGDNEQFFGPGTRLTVL.

The gene calls are TRBV28 and TRBJ2-5, with TRBD1 matching over 7 bases. There are 15 residues in the CDR3. The germline V gene has CDR1 MDHEN and CDR2 SYDVKM. The V and J ends lost 6 bases and 1 base, in that order; junction bases with no gene match: 8. CDR3 nucleotides: TGTGCCAGCAGCGACCGGGACAGCCTCCAAGAGACCCAGTACTTC. Amino acid sequence: CASSDRDSLQETQYF. The full variable domain, with the rest looked up from reference TRBV28 and TRBJ2-5, is DVKVTQSSRYLVKRTGEKVFLECVQDMDHENMFWYRQDPGLGLRLIYFSYDVKMKEKGDIPEGYSVSREKKERFSLILESASTNQTSMYLCASSDRDSLQETQYFGPGTRLLVL.

The genes are TRBV29-1 and TRBJ2-3; the D call may be TRBD1 or TRBD2 (6 bases each). CDR1 and CDR2 (germline): SQVTM, ANQGSEA. The length of the CDR3 is 13 residues. The ends were cut back, 4 bases at V and 5 bases at J, with 13 bases in the middle. The CDR3 coding sequence is TGCAGCGTTGGAGGGGGGTATGGAGATACGCAGTATTTT. Its translation: CSVGGGYGDTQYF.

V is TRBV6-5 and J is TRBJ1-1, with D maybe TRBD1 (5 bases). Germline CDR1 MNHEY, CDR2 SVGAGI. The CDR3 contains 14 residues. Deletions cut 0 bases from V and 3 bases from J, with 8 bases between. The CDR3 loop reads CASSYSGTDTEAFF. In nucleotides, the CDR3 is TGTGCCAGCAGTTACTCAGGGACGGACACTGAAGCTTTCTTT.

The chain carries TRBV28 and TRBJ2-7; D unresolved. CDR1 and CDR2 from the germline V gene are MDHEN and SYDVKM. V lost 1 base, J lost 4 bases, and 5 bases lay in between. This CDR3 contains 12 residues. The chain's CDR3 is CASSLFEYEQYF. DNA for the CDR3: TGTGCCAGCAGTTTATTCGAGTACGAGCAGTACTTC. Drawing the rest from reference TRBV28 and TRBJ2-7, the complete variable domain is DVKVTQSSRYLVKRTGEKVFLECVQDMDHENMFWYRQDPGLGLRLIYFSYDVKMKEKGDIPEGYSVSREKKERFSLILESASTNQTSMYLCASSLFEYEQYFGPGTRLTVT.

The V and J genes are TRBV5-1 and TRBJ2-2; TRBD2 matches 11 bases. Trimming removed 5 bases from V and 0 bases from J; junction bases left unmatched: 15. Germline V gene sequence: CDR1 SGHRS, CDR2 YFSETQ. The CDR3 is made up of 20 amino acids. The CDR3: CASRRLPRTSGPTNTGELFF. For the CDR3, the DNA is TGCGCCAGCAGGAGACTCCCCCGGACTAGCGGGCCCACGAACACCGGGGAGCTGTTTTTT.

J is TRBJ2-1 and V is TRBV4-3; the D gene is possibly TRBD2 (6 bases). V lost 0 bases, J lost 3 bases, and 15 bases lay in between. Germline V lookup: CDR1 LGHNA, CDR2 YSLEER. This CDR3 comprises 17 residues. CDR3 DNA sequence: TGCGCCAGCAGCCAAGAAGCCACCGCGGGGCTCTACAATGAGCAGTTCTTC. Protein: CASSQEATAGLYNEQFF.

This clonotype was counted a single time. The chain is built from TRBV30 and TRBJ1-2, with TRBD1 as a possible D gene (6 bases). Germline CDR1 reads GTSNPN; CDR2 reads SVGIG (reference sequence). There are 13 residues in the CDR3. Trimming took 3 bases from V and 8 from J, leaving 16 bases between them. CDR3 nucleotide sequence: TGTGCCTGGAGGCCACAGGGAAGGGAGGGCTACACCTTC. Residues: CAWRPQGREGYTF.

V usage is TRBV25-1 and J usage is TRBJ1-1, with D uncertain. There are 13 residues in the CDR3. V was pared by 7 bases and J by 1 base, with 10 bases between. Looked up from germline, CDR1 is MGHDK and CDR2 is SYGVNS. The CDR3 loop reads CASNSFSNTEAFF. In DNA form, the CDR3 reads TGTGCCAGCAATTCGTTTTCGAACACTGAAGCTTTCTTT.

This clonotype was counted only a few times. This chain uses TRBV28 with TRBJ1-1; 9 nucleotides align to TRBD1. CDR1 is MDHEN and CDR2 is SYDVKM in the germline V gene. The CDR3 has 13 residues. V lost 7 bases and J lost 5; bases outside the gene matches: 5. CDR3 sequence: CASKLTGGTEAFF. The CDR3 DNA follows: TGTGCCAGCAAGTTGACAGGGGGAACTGAAGCTTTCTTT.

The gene calls are TRBV21-1 and TRBJ1-1. TRBV21-1 is a recognized pseudogene. This CDR3 is 18 amino acids long. DNA of the CDR3: TGTGCCAGCAGCAAAGTGACGGGGAGAGTACCTATGAACACTGAAGCTTTCTTT. Protein sequence: CASSKVTGRVPMNTEAFF.